The T cell receptor (beta chain) under discussion was sequenced for a study of identical twins. The study's findings and limits: Out-of-frame alpha sequences that twins shared showed excess low generation probability.

This CDR3 is built from 19 residues. With 2 bases clipped from V and 2 bases from J, the junction kept 14 bases outside the gene matches. MiXCR was run by TCRdb on the 5' RACE reads, yielding one entry per CDR3 protein. Here the sample spans about 700,000 distinct CDR3 sequences, around 6.1% being singletons. This clonotype was observed a handful of times. Antigen unknown. Sequences were obtained from naive T cells sorted from blood. The chain links TRBV12-3 or TRBV12-4 to TRBJ2-1; TRBD2 matches at 8 bases. The TCR comes from a man between 18 and 29 years old in good health. CDR3 sequence: CASSLPGTRVDVPYNEQFF. In DNA form, the CDR3 reads TGTGCCAGCAGTTTACCCGGGACTAGGGTCGATGTTCCCTACAATGAGCAGTTCTTC.